This T cell receptor beta chain was obtained from a study of post-analysis software for immune sequencing data. Background on the study: Patients with relapsing-remitting, secondary progressive and progressive-relapsing multiple sclerosis courses were all represented. Study-wide findings and caveats: Samples from a shared batch, those prepared together, strongly co-clustered by F measure. Multiple sclerosis patients showed significantly lower normalized Chao1 diversity than controls did.

Unique molecular identifiers were carried by the TCR beta cDNA libraries. Input of roughly 1 to 11 million T cells yielded 500,000 to 650,000 cDNA molecules. TCRdb re-analysed the PCR reads in MiXCR, keeping a single row per CDR3 protein. The top ten clones hold more than 1.5% of a sample with 550,000 to 700,000 distinct CDR3 sequences, 40% to 50% of them seen once. On this clonotype itself: What it recognizes is unknown.

This receptor was obtained from a girl under 18 with multiple sclerosis. Input material: blood.

The CDR3 protein is CASSPGTSGGPSHTQYF. The CDR3 DNA sequence: TGCGCCAGCAGCCCAGGGACTAGCGGGGGACCTTCGCATACGCAGTATTTT. The chain links TRBV5-1 to TRBJ2-3; 14 bases match TRBD2. The trim removed 4 bases at V and 7 bases at J, leaving 11 bases unmatched. CDR3 length equals 17 residues. Germline V gene sequence: CDR1 SGHRS, CDR2 YFSETQ.